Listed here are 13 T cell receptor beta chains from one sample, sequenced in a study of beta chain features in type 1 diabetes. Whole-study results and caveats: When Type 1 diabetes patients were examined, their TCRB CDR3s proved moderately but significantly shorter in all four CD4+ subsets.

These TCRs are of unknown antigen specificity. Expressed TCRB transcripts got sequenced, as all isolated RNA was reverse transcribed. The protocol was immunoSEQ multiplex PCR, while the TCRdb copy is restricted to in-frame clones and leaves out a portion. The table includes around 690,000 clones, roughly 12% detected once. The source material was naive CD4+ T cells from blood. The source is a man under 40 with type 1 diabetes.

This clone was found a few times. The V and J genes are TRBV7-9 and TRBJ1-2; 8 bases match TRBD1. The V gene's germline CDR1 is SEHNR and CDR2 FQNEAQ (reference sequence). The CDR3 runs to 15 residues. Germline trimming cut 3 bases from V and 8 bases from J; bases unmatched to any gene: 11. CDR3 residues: CASSFTGGAGRGYTF. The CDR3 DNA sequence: TGTGCCAGCAGCTTTACAGGGGGTGCGGGTCGAGGCTACACCTTC.

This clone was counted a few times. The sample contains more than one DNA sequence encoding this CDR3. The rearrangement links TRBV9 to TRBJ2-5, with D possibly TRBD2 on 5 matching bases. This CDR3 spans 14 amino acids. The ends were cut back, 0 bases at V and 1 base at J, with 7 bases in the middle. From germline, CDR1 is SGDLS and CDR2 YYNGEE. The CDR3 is CASSVGGFQETQYF. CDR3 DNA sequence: TGTGCCAGCAGCGTAGGAGGGTTCCAAGAGACCCAGTACTTC.

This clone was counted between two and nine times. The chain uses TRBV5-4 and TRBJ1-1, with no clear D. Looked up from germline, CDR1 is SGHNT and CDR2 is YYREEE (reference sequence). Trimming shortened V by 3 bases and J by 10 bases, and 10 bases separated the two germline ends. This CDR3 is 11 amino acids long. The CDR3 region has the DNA TGTGCCAGCAGCTCGGATGCGACAGCTTTCTTT. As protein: CASSSDATAFF.

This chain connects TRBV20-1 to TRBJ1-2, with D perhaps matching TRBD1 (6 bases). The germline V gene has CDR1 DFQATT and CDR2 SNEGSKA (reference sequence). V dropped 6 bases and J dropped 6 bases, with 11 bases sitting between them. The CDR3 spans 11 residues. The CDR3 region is CSASHRDGYTF. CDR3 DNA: TGCAGTGCCAGTCACAGGGATGGCTACACCTTC.

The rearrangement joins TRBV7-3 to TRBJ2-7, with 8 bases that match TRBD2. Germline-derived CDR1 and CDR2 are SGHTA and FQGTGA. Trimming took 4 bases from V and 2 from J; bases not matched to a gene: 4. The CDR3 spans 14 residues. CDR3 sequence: CASSSQGLAYEQYF. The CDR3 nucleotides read TGTGCCAGCAGCTCACAGGGACTAGCCTACGAGCAGTACTTC. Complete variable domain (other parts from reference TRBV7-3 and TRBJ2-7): GAGVSQTPSNKVTEKGKYVELRCDPISGHTALYWYRQSLGQGPEFLIYFQGTGAADDSGLPNDRFFAVRPEGSVSTLKIQRTERGDSAVYLCASSSQGLAYEQYFGPGTRLTVT.

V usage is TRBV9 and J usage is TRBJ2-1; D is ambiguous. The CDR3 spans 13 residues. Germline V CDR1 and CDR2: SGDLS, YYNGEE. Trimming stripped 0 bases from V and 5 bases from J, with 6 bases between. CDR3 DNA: TGTGCCAGCAGCGTAGACCCTAACAATGAGCAGTTCTTC. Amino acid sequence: CASSVDPNNEQFF. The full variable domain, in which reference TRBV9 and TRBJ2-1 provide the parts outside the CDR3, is DSGVTQTPKHLITATGQRVTLRCSPRSGDLSVYWYQQSLDQGLQFLIQYYNGEERAKGNILERFSAQQFPDLHSELNLSSLELGDSALYFCASSVDPNNEQFFGPGTRLTVL.

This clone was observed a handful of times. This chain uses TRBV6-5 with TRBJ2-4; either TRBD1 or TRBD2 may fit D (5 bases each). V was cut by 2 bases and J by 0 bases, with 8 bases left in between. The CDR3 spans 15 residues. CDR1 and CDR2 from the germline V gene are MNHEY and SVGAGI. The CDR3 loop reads CASSYGTQAKNIQYF. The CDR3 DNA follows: TGTGCCAGCAGTTACGGGACCCAAGCCAAAAACATTCAGTACTTC.

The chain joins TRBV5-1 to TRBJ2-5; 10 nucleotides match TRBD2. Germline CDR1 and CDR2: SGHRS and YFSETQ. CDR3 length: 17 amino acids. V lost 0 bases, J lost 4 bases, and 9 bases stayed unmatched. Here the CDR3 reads CASSLALAGVMAETQYF. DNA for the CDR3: TGCGCCAGCAGCTTGGCCCTAGCGGGGGTGATGGCAGAGACCCAGTACTTC.

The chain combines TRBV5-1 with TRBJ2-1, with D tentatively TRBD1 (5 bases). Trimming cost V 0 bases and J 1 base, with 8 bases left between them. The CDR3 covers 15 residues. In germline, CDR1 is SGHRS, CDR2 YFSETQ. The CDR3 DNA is TGCGCCAGCAGCTTGGAAAAGGGGTCCTACAATGAGCAGTTCTTC. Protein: CASSLEKGSYNEQFF.

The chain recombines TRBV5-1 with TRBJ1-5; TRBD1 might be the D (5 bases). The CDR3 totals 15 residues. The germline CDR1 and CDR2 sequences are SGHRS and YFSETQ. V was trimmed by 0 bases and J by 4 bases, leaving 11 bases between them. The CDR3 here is CASSLDGAENQPQHF. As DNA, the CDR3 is TGCGCCAGCAGCTTGGACGGGGCTGAAAATCAGCCCCAGCATTTT.

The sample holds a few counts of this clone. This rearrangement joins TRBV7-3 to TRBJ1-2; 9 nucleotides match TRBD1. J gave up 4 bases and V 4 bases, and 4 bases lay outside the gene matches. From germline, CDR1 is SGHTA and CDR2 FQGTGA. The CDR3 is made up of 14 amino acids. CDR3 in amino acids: CASSSPGQGYGYTF. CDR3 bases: TGTGCCAGCAGCTCGCCGGGACAGGGCTATGGCTACACCTTC.

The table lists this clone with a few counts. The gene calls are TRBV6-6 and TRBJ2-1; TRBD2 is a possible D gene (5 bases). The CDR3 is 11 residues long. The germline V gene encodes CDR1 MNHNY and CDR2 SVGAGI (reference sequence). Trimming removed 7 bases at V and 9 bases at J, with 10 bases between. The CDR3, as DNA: TGTGCCAGCAACCCTGGGAGTGAGCAGTTCTTC. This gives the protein CASNPGSEQFF.

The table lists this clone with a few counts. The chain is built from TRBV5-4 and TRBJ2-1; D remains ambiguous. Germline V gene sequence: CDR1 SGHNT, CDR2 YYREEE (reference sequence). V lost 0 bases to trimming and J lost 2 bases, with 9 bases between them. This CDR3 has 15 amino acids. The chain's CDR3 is CASSLGSGPYNEQFF. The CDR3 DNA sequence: TGTGCCAGCAGCTTGGGATCCGGCCCCTACAATGAGCAGTTCTTC. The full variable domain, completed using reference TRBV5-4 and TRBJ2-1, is ETGVTQSPTHLIKTRGQQVTLRCSSQSGHNTVSWYQQALGQGPQFIFQYYREEENGRGNFPPRFSGLQFPNYSSELNVNALELDDSALYLCASSLGSGPYNEQFFGPGTRLTVL.